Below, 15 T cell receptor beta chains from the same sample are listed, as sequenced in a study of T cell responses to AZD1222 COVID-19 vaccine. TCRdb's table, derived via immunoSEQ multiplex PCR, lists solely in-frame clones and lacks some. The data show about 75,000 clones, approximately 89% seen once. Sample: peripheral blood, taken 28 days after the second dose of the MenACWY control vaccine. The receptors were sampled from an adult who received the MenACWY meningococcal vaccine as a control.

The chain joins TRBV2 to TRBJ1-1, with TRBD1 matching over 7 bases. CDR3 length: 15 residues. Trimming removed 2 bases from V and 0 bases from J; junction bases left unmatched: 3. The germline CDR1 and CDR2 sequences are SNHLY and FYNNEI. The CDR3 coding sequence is TGTGCCAGCAGTGAAATGGGACAGATGAACACTGAAGCTTTCTTT. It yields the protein CASSEMGQMNTEAFF. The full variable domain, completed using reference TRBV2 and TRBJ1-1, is EPEVTQTPSHQVTQMGQEVILRCVPISNHLYFYWYRQILGQKVEFLVSFYNNEISEKSEIFDDQFSVERPDGSNFTLKIRSTKLEDSAMYFCASSEMGQMNTEAFFGQGTRLTVV.

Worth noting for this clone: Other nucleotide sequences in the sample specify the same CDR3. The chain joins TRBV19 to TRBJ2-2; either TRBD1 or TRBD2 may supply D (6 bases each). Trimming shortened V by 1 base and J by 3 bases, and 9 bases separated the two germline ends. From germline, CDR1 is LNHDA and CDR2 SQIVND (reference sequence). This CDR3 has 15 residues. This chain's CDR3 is CASSIGGADTGELFF. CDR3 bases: TGTGCCAGTAGTATAGGGGGGGCGGACACCGGGGAGCTGTTTTTT. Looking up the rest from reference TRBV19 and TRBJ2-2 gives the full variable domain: DGGITQSPKYLFRKEGQNVTLSCEQNLNHDAMYWYRQDPGQGLRLIYYSQIVNDFQKGDIAEGYSVSREKKESFPLTVTSAQKNPTAFYLCASSIGGADTGELFFGEGSRLTVL.

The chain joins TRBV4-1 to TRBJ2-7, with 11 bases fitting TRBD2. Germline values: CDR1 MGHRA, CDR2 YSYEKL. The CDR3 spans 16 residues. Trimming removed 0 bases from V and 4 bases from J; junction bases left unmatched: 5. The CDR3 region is CASSQDTVAGGYEQYF. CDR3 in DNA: TGCGCCAGCAGCCAAGATACGGTAGCGGGGGGGTACGAGCAGTACTTC.

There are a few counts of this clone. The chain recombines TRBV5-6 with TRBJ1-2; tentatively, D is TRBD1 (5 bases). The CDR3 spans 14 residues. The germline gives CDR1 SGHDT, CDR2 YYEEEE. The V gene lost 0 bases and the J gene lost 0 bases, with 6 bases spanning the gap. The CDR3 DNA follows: TGTGCCAGCAGCTTGGTGGGGGCTAACTATGGCTACACCTTC. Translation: CASSLVGANYGYTF.

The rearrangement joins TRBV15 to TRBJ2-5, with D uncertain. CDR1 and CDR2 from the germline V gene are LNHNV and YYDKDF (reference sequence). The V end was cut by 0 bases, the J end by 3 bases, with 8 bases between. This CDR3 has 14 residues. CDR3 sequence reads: CATSREAAEETQYF. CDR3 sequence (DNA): TGTGCCACCAGCAGAGAGGCAGCAGAAGAGACCCAGTACTTC.

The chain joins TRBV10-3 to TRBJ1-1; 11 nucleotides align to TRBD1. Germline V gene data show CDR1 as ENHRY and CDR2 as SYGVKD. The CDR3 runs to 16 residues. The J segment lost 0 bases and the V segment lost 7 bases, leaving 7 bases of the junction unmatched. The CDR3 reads CAIKLGQGGMNTEAFF. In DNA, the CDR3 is TGTGCCATCAAGTTGGGACAGGGGGGGATGAACACTGAAGCTTTCTTT.

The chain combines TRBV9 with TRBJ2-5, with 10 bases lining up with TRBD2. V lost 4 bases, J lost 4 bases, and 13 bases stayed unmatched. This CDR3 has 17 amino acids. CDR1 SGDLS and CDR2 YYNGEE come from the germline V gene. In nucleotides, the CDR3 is TGTGCCAGCAGCCACCGCCAGCGGGGGGGCGGGTCAGAGACCCAGTACTTC. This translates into CASSHRQRGGGSETQYF.

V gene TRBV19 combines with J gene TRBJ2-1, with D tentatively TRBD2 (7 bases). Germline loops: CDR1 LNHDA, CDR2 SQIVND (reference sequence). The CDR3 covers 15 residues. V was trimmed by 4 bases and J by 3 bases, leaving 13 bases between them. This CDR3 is CASSTGGTRYNEQFF. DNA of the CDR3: TGTGCCAGTAGTACGGGGGGCACGCGCTACAATGAGCAGTTCTTC.

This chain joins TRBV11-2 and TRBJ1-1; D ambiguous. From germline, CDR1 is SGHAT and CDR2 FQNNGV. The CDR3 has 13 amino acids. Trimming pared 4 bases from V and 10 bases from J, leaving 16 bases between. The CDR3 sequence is CASSSQSGSGAFF. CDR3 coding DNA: TGTGCCAGCAGCTCCCAGTCGGGGAGTGGAGCTTTCTTT.

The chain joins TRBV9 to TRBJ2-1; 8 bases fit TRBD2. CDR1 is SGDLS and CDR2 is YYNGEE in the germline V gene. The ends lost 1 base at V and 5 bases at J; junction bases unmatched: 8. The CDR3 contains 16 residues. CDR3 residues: CASSVSPAGAHNEQFF. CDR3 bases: TGTGCCAGCAGCGTATCCCCAGCGGGGGCGCACAATGAGCAGTTCTTC.

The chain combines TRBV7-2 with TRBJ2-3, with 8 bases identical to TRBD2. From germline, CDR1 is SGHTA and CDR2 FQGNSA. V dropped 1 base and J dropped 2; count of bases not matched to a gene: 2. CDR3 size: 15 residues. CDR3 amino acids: CASSLVAGPTDTQYF. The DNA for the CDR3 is TGTGCCAGCAGCTTAGTAGCGGGGCCCACAGATACGCAGTATTTT. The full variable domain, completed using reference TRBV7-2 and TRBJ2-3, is GAGVSQSPSNKVTEKGKDVELRCDPISGHTALYWYRQSLGQGLEFLIYFQGNSAPDKSGLPSDRFSAERTGGSVSTLTIQRTQQEDSAVYLCASSLVAGPTDTQYFGPGTRLTVL.

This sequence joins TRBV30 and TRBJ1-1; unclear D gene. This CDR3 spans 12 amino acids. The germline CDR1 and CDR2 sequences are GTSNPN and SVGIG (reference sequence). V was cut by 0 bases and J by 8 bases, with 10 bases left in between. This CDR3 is CAWSVALWEAFF. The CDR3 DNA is TGTGCCTGGAGTGTGGCTTTGTGGGAAGCTTTCTTT.

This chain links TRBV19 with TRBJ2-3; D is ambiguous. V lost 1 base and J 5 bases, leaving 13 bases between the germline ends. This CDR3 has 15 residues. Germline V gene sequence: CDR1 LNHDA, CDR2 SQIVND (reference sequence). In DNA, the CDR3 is TGTGCCAGTAGTATAGTAGGGATCGAAGAAGATACGCAGTATTTT. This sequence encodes CASSIVGIEEDTQYF.

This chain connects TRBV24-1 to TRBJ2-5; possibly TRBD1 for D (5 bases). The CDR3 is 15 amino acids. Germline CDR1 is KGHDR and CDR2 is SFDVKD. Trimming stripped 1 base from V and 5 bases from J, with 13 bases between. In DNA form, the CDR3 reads TGTGCCACCAGTGATTTAGGGGCCGGAGAGGAGACCCAGTACTTC. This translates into CATSDLGAGEETQYF.

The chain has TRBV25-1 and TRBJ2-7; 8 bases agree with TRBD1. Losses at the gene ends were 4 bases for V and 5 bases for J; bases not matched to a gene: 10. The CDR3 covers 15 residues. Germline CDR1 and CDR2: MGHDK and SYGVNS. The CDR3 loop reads CASSGGQVRKNEQYF. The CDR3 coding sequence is TGTGCCAGCAGTGGGGGACAGGTCCGGAAAAACGAGCAGTACTTC.